A single TCR beta chain is shown here with its context. It has no known antigen specificity. No much larger clone exists at a distance of one base, and base qualities are not known. The method behind the library was 5' RACE. The data were produced on an Illumina HiSeq 2500. A second PCR of roughly 7 to 11 cycles was run with a J-beta primer mix and a sample-barcoded 5' primer. A unique molecular identifier was introduced onto each TCR beta cDNA molecule by a template-switch 5' adaptor carrying 12 random nucleotides. Each sample yielded at least 2.5 million CDR3-containing paired-end reads. The Mint cDNA synthesis kit, primed by a TRBC-specific oligonucleotide, was used to synthesize first-strand cDNA from all RNA. Following uracil-DNA glycosylase treatment, a first 18-cycle PCR with universal primers M1SS and BC2_uni_R was performed on all cDNA. The original methods were these. Normalization of each sample was performed by random selection of 1 million high-quality reads, each carrying a distinct molecular identifier. Instead of being binned into consensus sequences, reads that shared molecular identifiers were thrown out. MiTCR, set to a Q25 quality threshold and the strictest error-elimination algorithm, was used for CDR3 identification, clonotype clustering and error correction. Lower-bound total TCR beta diversity was estimated with a nonparametric unseen species model using Euler transformation. The public reads were run again by TCRdb, first through fastp at Q25 and then through MiXCR, and only productive beta chains were kept. Each entry is one CDR3 protein sequence, shown with its most common DNA and genes. What appears here as the V and J calls and clone size reflects TCRdb's work, not the paper's. The sample table shows around 670,000 distinct CDR3 sequences, and under 30% are seen once. The top ten clones comprise around a sixth of the sample.

These data come from a study of blood T cells in healthy people across ages (dated by TCRdb to between 2015 and 2017). In the study overall: In model experiments, template switching captured about one uniquely barcoded TCR beta cDNA molecule for every two T cells. The study measured age-related changes in TCR beta repertoire diversity using deep sequencing normalized with unique cDNA molecular identifiers. Donors were grouped into four age groups: young (average approximately 16 years), middle-aged (about 40), aged (roughly 62) and long-lived (around 80). To avoid experimental bias, donors of different ages were distributed randomly across sequencing lanes. Using the same blood draw, the study looked at two additional independent replicas of 1 million unique cDNA reads for two donors, one aged 18 to 30 and the other aged 80 or older. Study-wide conclusions, independent of this receptor: Compared with the aged group, the long-lived group had more naive CD4+ T cells, fewer expanded clones and increased TCR diversity, suggesting age selection. Donor CMV infection status was unknown, potentially confounding age-related changes in expanded clonotypes. Since profiling was done on bulk unsorted PBMCs, naive and antigen-experienced compartments could not be conclusively compared. Estimates of total diversity based on one million sequenced T cells were considered lower bounds and underestimates. There was a strong correlation between observed TCR beta diversity and the percentage of naive T cells measured by flow cytometry. As age increased, observed TCR beta diversity per million T cells dropped in a roughly linear way, and a significant reduction was already evident by age roughly 40.

The roughly 39 donors, aged about 6 to 100 years, were systemically healthy Caucasian individuals from Russia. Ten milliliters of peripheral blood were drawn from each donor into EDTA-treated Vacutainer tubes. PBMCs were isolated by Ficoll-Paque density-gradient centrifugation, with at least 6.5 million obtained per sample. Trizol reagent was used to extract total RNA from PBMCs, with at least 6 micrograms per sample. The percentages of naive CD45RAhigh/CD27high T cells were determined by flow cytometry on a PBMC aliquot from every donor. The CDR3 has 14 amino acids, counting the end cysteine and phenylalanine. Only the CDR3 DNA is retained, 42 bases long and in frame from the first base. Sequences DFQATT (CDR1) and SNEGSKA (CDR2) are obtained from the germline V gene (reference sequence).

The source is a woman older than 75 in good health. Sequenced: blood. The sequence joins TRBV20-1 to TRBJ2-5; TRBD2 matches 9 bases in the middle. The DNA end lines up better with TRBJ2-7; the J call may be wrong. The CDR3 protein is CSAISPSGEDEQYF. In nucleotides, the sequence is TGCAGTGCCATTTCTCCTAGCGGGGAGGACGAGCAGTACTTC.